Each of the 13 T cell receptor beta chains below was sequenced from the same sample in a study of blood T cell repertoires in COVID-19. Libraries were prepared by immunoSEQ multiplex PCR; TCRdb keeps only in-frame clonotypes and omits some of them. Of 360,000 or so clones detected, 90% appear once; the ten largest clones hold 5% to 8.5%. Material: peripheral blood. Receptor source: a man aged 18 to 29 with active or convalescent COVID-19.

This clone showed up just a few times. V is TRBV28 and J is TRBJ1-2; TRBD1 matches at 11 bases. The CDR3 length is 16 residues. Germline V gives CDR1 MDHEN, CDR2 SYDVKM. The V and J ends lost 0 bases and 4 bases, in that order; junction bases with no gene match: 4. The CDR3, as DNA: TGTGCCAGCAGTTTATGGGGACAGGGGGAAGTCTATGGCTACACCTTC. This sequence encodes CASSLWGQGEVYGYTF.

The chain recombines TRBV11-2 with TRBJ2-3; tentatively, D is TRBD1 (6 bases). The germline CDR1 and CDR2 sequences are SGHAT and FQNNGV. The CDR3 runs to 15 residues. V lost 5 bases and J lost 2, with 14 bases in between. This chain's CDR3 is CASSHRDTFTDTQYF. The DNA of the CDR3 is TGTGCCAGCAGCCACCGGGACACATTCACAGATACGCAGTATTTT.

On this clone itself: The sample holds other DNA sequences that translate to the same CDR3. The chain links TRBV12-3 or TRBV12-4 to TRBJ1-2, with D possibly being TRBD1 (5 bases). V lost 2 bases to trimming and J lost 7 bases, with 8 bases between them. The CDR3 covers 12 residues. In DNA form, the CDR3 reads TGTGCCAGCAGTTTACAGGGTGGTGGCTACACCTTC. It encodes CASSLQGGGYTF.

This chain uses TRBV28 with TRBJ2-3, with 8 bases matching TRBD2. J gave up 1 base and V 6 bases, and 3 bases lay outside the gene matches. Per the germline V gene, CDR1 is MDHEN and CDR2 is SYDVKM. This CDR3 comprises 14 residues. CDR3 DNA sequence: TGTGCCAGCAGCCAAGCGGGGGGCACAGATACGCAGTATTTT. Its protein product is CASSQAGGTDTQYF.

J is TRBJ2-2 and V is TRBV2; D is perhaps TRBD1 (6 bases). This CDR3 region has 16 residues. From germline, CDR1 is SNHLY and CDR2 FYNNEI. V lost 3 bases and J 6 bases, leaving 17 bases between the germline ends. The DNA for the CDR3 is TGTGCCAGCAGTGATTACAGGGTTTTCTCCGCCGGGGAGCTGTTTTTT. This encodes CASSDYRVFSAGELFF.

The chain carries TRBV18 and TRBJ2-1; 10 bases agree with TRBD1. The germline gives CDR1 KGHSH, CDR2 LQKENI. Trimming cost V 0 bases and J 7 bases; bases outside gene matches: 3. This CDR3 spans 15 amino acids. CDR3 nucleotide sequence: TGTGCCAGCTCACCACCGGGACAGGGGAAGAATGAGCAGTTCTTC. It encodes CASSPPGQGKNEQFF.

The chain links TRBV6-1 to TRBJ2-3; a possible D gene is TRBD2 (7 bases). CDR3 size: 15 residues. CDR1 MNHNS and CDR2 SASEGT come from the germline V gene. V dropped 2 bases and J dropped 2 bases, with 11 bases sitting between them. DNA for the CDR3: TGTGCCAGCAGTGAACCGGGGGGCAACACAGATACGCAGTATTTT. This encodes CASSEPGGNTDTQYF.

This chain links TRBV2 with TRBJ2-1; D not resolved. The CDR3 loop spans 16 amino acids. V lost 3 bases and J 1 base, leaving 13 bases between the germline ends. Germline V gene lookup returns CDR1 SNHLY and CDR2 FYNNEI. Here the CDR3 reads CASSDPEGGSYNEQFF. The CDR3 region has the DNA TGTGCCAGCAGTGACCCGGAAGGCGGATCCTACAATGAGCAGTTCTTC.

The rearrangement links TRBV6-1 to TRBJ2-3; 10 bases match TRBD2. Germline trimming cut 1 base from V and 6 bases from J; bases unmatched to any gene: 13. The CDR3 is 18 residues long. The germline CDR1 and CDR2 sequences are MNHNS and SASEGT. The CDR3 sequence: CASSEVRLLSGGADTQYF. In nucleotides, the CDR3 is TGTGCCAGCAGTGAAGTTCGGTTATTGAGCGGGGGGGCGGATACGCAGTATTTT.

The chain has TRBV24-1 and TRBJ1-6; 9 bases match TRBD1. Unmatched junction bases numbered 0, after V lost 3 bases and J lost 7 bases. In germline, CDR1 is KGHDR, CDR2 SFDVKD. The CDR3 has 14 residues. This chain's CDR3 is CATSDDRGNSPLHF. CDR3 DNA sequence: TGTGCCACCAGTGATGACAGGGGGAATTCACCCCTCCACTTT.

This sequence joins TRBV7-2 and TRBJ1-1; no reliable D call. The CDR3 extends over 11 amino acids. Germline CDR1 and CDR2: SGHTA and FQGNSA. Trimming took off 10 bases at V and 1 base at J, with 7 bases between the two ends. The CDR3 coding sequence is TGTGCCACAGGCCCGAACACTGAAGCTTTCTTT. As protein: CATGPNTEAFF.

The chain couples TRBV7-2 to TRBJ2-7, with 9 bases matching TRBD2. Germline V gene data show CDR1 as SGHTA and CDR2 as FQGNSA. The CDR3 runs 14 residues. The J segment lost 7 bases and the V segment lost 1 base, leaving 5 bases of the junction unmatched. The CDR3 loop is CASSLGGGAFEQYF. In nucleotides, the CDR3 is TGTGCCAGCAGCTTAGGCGGGGGGGCCTTTGAGCAGTACTTC.

This clone appeared a single time. The J gene is TRBJ2-1, the V gene TRBV11-1; D gene unclear. V gave up 5 bases and J gave up 4 bases, with 15 bases separating them. CDR3 length equals 15 residues. CDR1 and CDR2 (germline): SGHAT, FQDESV (reference sequence). The CDR3: CASSPFRVTYNEQFF. CDR3 bases: TGTGCCAGCAGCCCCTTCCGGGTAACTTACAATGAGCAGTTCTTC.